Sequencing of this T cell receptor beta chain was carried out in a study of T cells in Graves' hyperthyroidism and ophthalmopathy (dated by TCRdb to about 2019). Regarding the study in general: Peripheral blood was collected at initial diagnosis, before any treatment. In over five Graves' hyperthyroidism patients, the study also compared T-cell repertoires from thyroid tissue with T-cell repertoires from blood. The 90 or so discovery patients were randomly split 7:3 into training and test sets. Prospective prediction of ophthalmopathy was tested in an independent validation cohort of about 19 hyperthyroidism patients and 17 patients who later progressed to ophthalmopathy. After blood sampling, hyperthyroidism patients were treated with methimazole at a starting dose of 30 mg daily, and ophthalmopathy patients were treated with high-dose intravenous methylprednisolone. To identify TCR V-J signatures that set the groups apart, the researchers used a discovery cohort of roughly 100 patients, made up of 40 to 45 with Graves' ophthalmopathy and 57 with stable Graves' hyperthyroidism. The paper reports TCR Vbeta CDR3 sequencing of some 140 peripheral blood samples: fewer than 50 ophthalmopathy, around 80 hyperthyroidism and 17 progressor patients.

Comments on this clonotype: Its target antigen remains unknown. One junction end does not reproduce the germline sequence, and a read error may be involved.

Stable Graves' hyperthyroidism was defined as the absence of progression to ophthalmopathy over 18 months of follow-up. Hyperthyroidism patients were newly diagnosed, with disease duration under 2 months, and aged 18 to 65 years. Patients with uncontrolled infections, other autoimmune diseases, pregnancy or lactation were excluded. Diagnoses were based on clinical symptoms, serum thyroxine and TRAb, thyroid ultrasound and orbital computed tomography. PBMCs were isolated from more than 9 ml of fresh peripheral blood by Ficoll-Paque density gradient centrifugation. Trizol reagent was used to extract total RNA, and RNA quality was then checked on an Agilent 2100 Bioanalyzer. From the cysteine up to the phenylalanine, the CDR3 has a length of 15 residues. Of all the DNA, just the CDR3 is kept, 45 bases in frame from base 1. Based on the germline V gene, the CDR1 and CDR2 sequences are MGHRA and YSYEKL.

The TCR beta CDR3 regions were amplified from RNA transcripts. The TCR CDR3 was subjected to a first round of RT-PCR using the HTBI primer set and the Qiagen OneStep RT-PCR kit. Libraries were constructed in a second round of multiplex PCR, after which size selection and purification were carried out. Libraries were sequenced paired-end with 100 bp reads on an Illumina HiSeq2000. Regarding the original processing steps: Raw data were processed with SOAPnuke, discarding reads with adapters, uncalled bases, mean Phred below 15, or no exact constant-primer or identifier match. High-quality paired reads were merged using COPE v1.2.5, and each unique nucleotide sequence was defined as a clonotype. MiTCR v1.1 was used to align clonotypes to the IMGT TRBV, TRBD and TRBJ reference segments. The analysis included only V-J combinations with a frequency above 0.0001, which together covered about 99% of the repertoires. A TCS score was defined as the ratio between F50 (clonal expansion) and ExV (chaos), using BLOSUM62-based TCRdist between CDR3 peptides within each V-J. Welch's t-statistics and random forest reduced roughly 530 V-J features to roughly 13, which were used in a naive Bayes classifier (R e1071). The raw public data were reprocessed by TCRdb itself: fastp quality trimming at Q25, MiXCR clonotype calling, in-frame beta chains only. Rows with one shared CDR3 protein collapse into an entry with the most common genes and DNA. These V and J calls originate from TCRdb's pipeline instead of the authors' own analysis. Here the sample has about 560,000 distinct CDR3 sequences; approximately 16% occur a single time. Together, the top ten hold about 17% of the sample.

Overall study results and their limits: Blood samples also contained most of the expanded thyroid clonotypes (frequency above 0.001), which suggests that blood repertoires may reflect thyroid immune responses. In validation, the model predicted progression to ophthalmopathy with around 71% sensitivity and roughly 75% specificity, a median of around 6.6 months before onset. No statistical method was used to set the sample size in advance, and investigators knew the group allocation. In cross-validation, a model built on a 13 V-J signature told ophthalmopathy apart from stable hyperthyroidism with approximately 90% sensitivity and roughly 81% specificity, and in testing the same model reached 80%/75%.

The receptor was derived from a woman in her late teens or twenties with Graves' hyperthyroidism. The chain is assembled from TRBV4-1 and TRBJ1-2, with no D gene named confidently. The sample was blood. The DNA sequence is TGCGCCAGCAGTCAAGACGAATCGAGCCACTATGGCTACACCTTC. This sequence encodes CASSQDESSHYGYTF.